These T cell receptor beta chains were read from a single sample in a study of blood T cell repertoires in COVID-19. Libraries were prepared by immunoSEQ multiplex PCR; TCRdb keeps only in-frame clonotypes and omits some of them. The sample comprises approximately 240,000 clones, 80% to 90% of which are singletons, and 2.9% rests with the top ten. Sequencing used peripheral blood. These receptors came from a man aged 50-59 years who had recovered from COVID-19. The CDR3 runs from the conserved cysteine through the conserved F or W. A D gene is named only where the DNA matches it firmly. Clone size is given for some rows only: seen once, a few or many times, or a class if the clone is expanded.

V gene: TRBV7-9
clone size: -
J gene: TRBJ1-1
D gene: -
CDR3 protein: CASSKEGVTEAFF
CDR3 DNA: TGTGCCAGCAGTAAAGAAGGGGTAACTGAAGCTTTCTTT

V gene: TRBV27
clone size: -
J gene: TRBJ2-3
D gene: TRBD2
CDR3 protein: CASSPGRLAGSTDTQYF
CDR3 DNA: TGTGCCAGCAGCCCAGGGAGACTAGCGGGTAGCACAGATACGCAGTATTTT

V gene: TRBV7-9
clone size: -
J gene: TRBJ2-3
D gene: -
CDR3 protein: CASSEMHTDTQYF
CDR3 DNA: TGTGCCAGCTCGGAGATGCACACAGATACGCAGTATTTT

V gene: TRBV6-1
clone size: -
J gene: TRBJ2-1
D gene: -
CDR3 protein: CASSEFGGTSYNEQFF
CDR3 DNA: TGTGCCAGCAGTGAATTCGGCGGAACCTCCTACAATGAGCAGTTCTTC

V gene: TRBV28
clone size: -
J gene: TRBJ1-3
D gene: -
CDR3 protein: CASRAPGATGNTIYF
CDR3 DNA: TGTGCCAGCAGGGCCCCAGGGGCTACTGGAAACACCATATATTTT

V gene: TRBV3-1/TRBV3-2
clone size: -
J gene: TRBJ2-5
D gene: TRBD2
CDR3 protein: CASSLGLAGGLPETQYF
CDR3 DNA: TGTGCCAGCAGCCTGGGACTAGCGGGAGGGCTTCCAGAGACCCAGTACTTC

V gene: TRBV4-1
clone size: -
J gene: TRBJ2-7
D gene: TRBD2
CDR3 protein: CASSQTSEYEQYF
CDR3 DNA: TGCGCCAGCAGCCAGACTAGCGAATACGAGCAGTACTTC

V gene: TRBV7-2
clone size: -
J gene: TRBJ2-3
D gene: -
CDR3 protein: CASSPGLGPHTQYF
CDR3 DNA: TGTGCCAGCAGTCCGGGACTGGGGCCCCATACGCAGTATTTT

V gene: TRBV19
clone size: -
J gene: TRBJ2-2
D gene: -
CDR3 protein: CASSIRRGSTGELFF
CDR3 DNA: TGTGCCAGTAGTATTAGGCGGGGAAGCACCGGGGAGCTGTTTTTT

V gene: TRBV18
clone size: -
J gene: TRBJ2-7
D gene: TRBD2
CDR3 protein: CASSPPLAGAGEQYF
CDR3 DNA: TGTGCCAGCTCACCCCCCCTCGCGGGAGCTGGCGAGCAGTACTTC

V gene: TRBV4-2
clone size: few
J gene: TRBJ2-1
D gene: TRBD2
CDR3 protein: CASSQAEGTSGRNEQFF
CDR3 DNA: TGTGCCAGCAGCCAAGCGGAGGGGACTAGCGGGAGAAATGAGCAGTTCTTC

V gene: TRBV5-1
clone size: -
J gene: TRBJ2-3
D gene: TRBD2
CDR3 protein: CASSLRTSGTDTQYF
CDR3 DNA: TGCGCCAGCAGCTTGAGGACTAGCGGCACAGATACGCAGTATTTT

V gene: TRBV7-8
clone size: -
J gene: TRBJ1-3
D gene: -
CDR3 protein: CASSSGGSGSGNTIYF
CDR3 DNA: TGTGCCAGCAGCTCTGGAGGCTCAGGCTCTGGAAACACCATATATTTT

V gene: TRBV13
clone size: -
J gene: TRBJ2-3
D gene: -
CDR3 protein: CASSLESSTDTQYF
CDR3 DNA: TGTGCCAGCAGCTTAGAATCTAGCACAGATACGCAGTATTTT

V gene: TRBV30
clone size: -
J gene: TRBJ2-1
D gene: TRBD2
CDR3 protein: CAWSVRSGRTNEQFF
CDR3 DNA: TGTGCCTGGAGTGTAAGAAGCGGGAGGACCAATGAGCAGTTCTTC

V gene: TRBV2
clone size: -
J gene: TRBJ2-7
D gene: -
CDR3 protein: CASSEWDTSYEQYF
CDR3 DNA: TGTGCCAGCAGTGAATGGGACACCTCCTACGAGCAGTACTTC

V gene: TRBV27
clone size: -
J gene: TRBJ2-2
D gene: -
CDR3 protein: CASSPATRANTGELFF
CDR3 DNA: TGTGCCAGCAGTCCTGCGACTAGGGCGAACACCGGGGAGCTGTTTTTT

V gene: TRBV6-5
clone size: -
J gene: TRBJ2-7
D gene: TRBD2
CDR3 protein: CASSTSGGRSYEQYF
CDR3 DNA: TGTGCCAGCAGTACCTCGGGAGGGCGGTCTTACGAGCAGTACTTC

V gene: TRBV28
clone size: -
J gene: TRBJ2-2
D gene: TRBD1
CDR3 protein: CASSTGTGNTGELFF
CDR3 DNA: TGTGCCAGCAGTACCGGGACAGGGAACACCGGGGAGCTGTTTTTT

V gene: TRBV5-1
clone size: -
J gene: TRBJ1-1
D gene: -
CDR3 protein: CASSLGQANTEAFF
CDR3 DNA: TGCGCCAGCAGCTTGGGACAAGCGAACACTGAAGCTTTCTTT

V gene: TRBV6-5
clone size: -
J gene: TRBJ1-1
D gene: TRBD1
CDR3 protein: CASSYSVRTGGTEAFF
CDR3 DNA: TGTGCCAGCAGTTACTCTGTGAGGACAGGAGGTACTGAAGCTTTCTTT

V gene: TRBV6-5
clone size: -
J gene: TRBJ1-1
D gene: TRBD1
CDR3 protein: CASNPTRQGGDEAFF
CDR3 DNA: TGTGCCAGCAATCCAACCCGACAGGGGGGAGATGAAGCTTTCTTT

V gene: TRBV24-1
clone size: once
J gene: TRBJ1-2
D gene: -
CDR3 protein: CATSTGQSGYTF
CDR3 DNA: TGTGCCACCAGCACTGGACAAAGCGGCTACACCTTC

V gene: TRBV11-3
clone size: -
J gene: TRBJ2-1
D gene: TRBD1
CDR3 protein: CASSKDRGLNNEQFF
CDR3 DNA: TGTGCCAGCAGCAAGGACAGGGGGCTGAACAATGAGCAGTTCTTC

V gene: TRBV6-1
clone size: -
J gene: TRBJ2-5
D gene: TRBD1
CDR3 protein: CASSDPGQGGLTQETQYF
CDR3 DNA: TGTGCCAGCAGTGATCCGGGACAGGGGGGACTAACTCAAGAGACCCAGTACTTC

V gene: TRBV7-8
clone size: -
J gene: TRBJ2-7
D gene: -
CDR3 protein: CASSLTYEQYF
CDR3 DNA: TGTGCCAGCAGCCTCACCTACGAGCAGTACTTC